The entry below gives a single T cell receptor (beta chain) sequence along with its context. Assay: immunoSEQ multiplex PCR; the TCRdb copy retains only in-frame clones and omits some. The table has 7,500 to 10,000 clones, nearly 70% seen once. The data belong to a study of OX40 agonist ivuxolimab in advanced cancers. The V end was cut by 0 bases, the J end by 5 bases, with 5 bases between. The CDR3 is 12 residues long. CDR1 and CDR2 from the germline V gene are SGHAT and FQNNGV. Peripheral blood came from all dose cohorts at three timepoints. The source of this sequence is an adult with an advanced solid tumor such as melanoma, head and neck, liver or kidney cancer. The sample was CD4+ or CD8+ T cells sorted from blood, taken in a trial of the OX40 agonist ivuxolimab. The chain employs TRBV11-2 and TRBJ2-7, with unresolved D. The CDR3 coding sequence is TGTGCCAGCAGCTTAGACGGAGACGAGCAGTACTTC. This translates into CASSLDGDEQYF.